Shown below are 21 T cell receptor beta chains from a single sample sequenced in a study of siplizumab effects on memory and regulatory T cells. Only in-frame clones appear in the TCRdb table, and some are missing; sequencing was by immunoSEQ multiplex PCR. In the table there are thousands of clones, 55% to 75% of which are singletons. The sequenced sample consisted of effector memory CD8+ T cells sorted from blood. Subset given: unstimulated CD8+ effector memory T cells. Receptors were obtained from a human donor in good health.

This rearrangement joins TRBV15 to TRBJ2-5; D not certain. The CDR3 has 16 residues. Trimming shortened V by 0 bases and J by 3 bases, and 14 bases separated the two germline ends. Germline V CDR1 and CDR2: LNHNV, YYDKDF (reference sequence). This CDR3 reads CATSRETWEWEETQYF. In DNA form, the CDR3 reads TGTGCCACCAGCAGAGAAACGTGGGAATGGGAAGAGACCCAGTACTTC.

In this sample, this clone turned up a few times. V and J are TRBV6-5 and TRBJ2-7; 13 bases are shared with TRBD2. The germline V gene encodes CDR1 MNHEY and CDR2 SVGAGI. CDR3 length: 15 amino acids. V dropped 5 bases and J dropped 4; count of bases not matched to a gene: 5. The CDR3 DNA follows: TGTGCCAGCAGTGCGGGACTAGCGGGGTCTTACGAGCAGTACTTC. Translated: CASSAGLAGSYEQYF.

The chain carries TRBV19 and TRBJ1-2, with 9 bases identical to TRBD1. This CDR3 region has 16 residues. Trimming at V came to 3 bases and at J to 7 bases, leaving 12 bases not matched to a gene. Germline values: CDR1 LNHDA, CDR2 SQIVND (reference sequence). CDR3 sequence (DNA): TGTGCCAGTAGTATTGTTCCACCGGGACAGGGTAGTGGCTACACCTTC. As protein: CASSIVPPGQGSGYTF.

CDR3 loop: CASSQEPGAAKNIQYF. Here the CDR3 DNA reads TGTGCCAGCAGCCAAGAGCCGGGAGCGGCCAAAAACATTCAGTACTTC. This chain joins TRBV14 and TRBJ2-4, with D perhaps matching TRBD2 (6 bases). The CDR3 has 16 amino acids. The germline V gene has CDR1 SGHDN and CDR2 FVKESK. V shed 0 bases and J shed 1 base, with 10 bases lying between them.

This clone was detected only a few times. In the same sample, other DNA sequences code for this CDR3. The chain couples TRBV9 to TRBJ2-7, with TRBD2 as a possible D gene (5 bases). The CDR3 runs to 14 residues. CDR1 SGDLS and CDR2 YYNGEE come from the germline V gene. Trimming stripped 0 bases from V and 2 bases from J, with 9 bases between. DNA for the CDR3: TGTGCCAGCAGCGTAGGCGGGTCCGCCTACGAGCAGTACTTC. Its protein product is CASSVGGSAYEQYF.

This chain connects TRBV6-4 to TRBJ1-5, with 7 positions matching TRBD1. The CDR3 spans 15 residues. Germline-derived CDR1 and CDR2 are MRHNA and SNTAGT. The J segment lost 3 bases and the V segment lost 3 bases, leaving 5 bases of the junction unmatched. The CDR3 here is CASSEKGGDNQPQHF. The CDR3 DNA is TGTGCCAGCAGTGAAAAAGGGGGCGACAATCAGCCCCAGCATTTT.

The table lists this clone with a few counts. V and J are TRBV6-4 and TRBJ2-3; 11 bases agree with TRBD2. Germline V gives CDR1 MRHNA, CDR2 SNTAGT. The V gene end was trimmed by 4 bases and the J gene end by 4 bases; junction bases not matched to a gene: 1. This CDR3 has 14 amino acids. CDR3 amino acids: CASSGTSGPDTQYF. CDR3 sequence (DNA): TGTGCCAGCAGTGGGACTAGCGGGCCAGATACGCAGTATTTT.

This clone showed up just a few times. The genes are TRBV7-3 and TRBJ2-7, with D perhaps matching TRBD1 or TRBD2 (5 bases each). The ends were cut back, 8 bases at V and 3 bases at J, with 14 bases in the middle. This CDR3 has 13 residues. Germline V gene sequence: CDR1 SGHTA, CDR2 FQGTGA. CDR3 sequence reads: CASSEGPSYEQYF. DNA of the CDR3: TGTGCCAGCTCTGAGGGACCTAGCTACGAGCAGTACTTC.

The chain uses TRBV4-1 and TRBJ1-1; 10 nucleotides agree with TRBD1. This CDR3 is built from 16 residues. The V and J ends lost 4 bases and 3 bases, in that order; junction bases with no gene match: 8. The germline V gene encodes CDR1 MGHRA and CDR2 YSYEKL. The chain's CDR3 is CASSRAGTGVYTEAFF. The DNA for the CDR3 is TGCGCCAGCAGCCGGGCCGGGACAGGGGTCTACACTGAAGCTTTCTTT.

The chain is built from TRBV29-1 and TRBJ2-1, with D perhaps TRBD2 (6 bases). This CDR3 contains 14 residues. V lost 1 base and J 3 bases, leaving 10 bases between the germline ends. In germline, CDR1 is SQVTM, CDR2 ANQGSEA. The CDR3, as DNA: TGCAGCGTTGAAGGGCTAGCGAGCTACAATGAGCAGTTCTTC. Translated, it gives CSVEGLASYNEQFF.

The chain employs TRBV19 and TRBJ2-5, with D unresolved. Trimming removed 3 bases at V and 9 bases at J, with 20 bases between. CDR1 LNHDA and CDR2 SQIVND come from the germline V gene (reference sequence). This CDR3 is 15 amino acids long. DNA of the CDR3: TGTGCCAGTAGTATGCTTCTCGGCCCAGTGGCGGCCCAGTACTTC. The encoded protein is CASSMLLGPVAAQYF.

V usage is TRBV15 and J usage is TRBJ2-7, with D uncertain. Germline-derived CDR1 and CDR2 are LNHNV and YYDKDF (reference sequence). The CDR3 extends over 13 amino acids. Trimming stripped 5 bases from V and 3 bases from J, with 11 bases between. The CDR3 nucleotides read TGTGCCACCAGCCATTTCCCTCTCTACGAGCAGTACTTC. Translating gives CATSHFPLYEQYF.

This clone has a handful of counts. The chain combines TRBV25-1 with TRBJ2-7; tentatively, D is TRBD1 (6 bases). V shed 6 bases and J shed 1 base, with 16 bases lying between them. The germline V gene encodes CDR1 MGHDK and CDR2 SYGVNS. This CDR3 has 15 amino acids. CDR3 in amino acids: CASRSTGGVSYEQYF. The CDR3 DNA reads as TGTGCCAGCAGGTCGACAGGTGGGGTATCCTACGAGCAGTACTTC.

CDR3 DNA: TGTGCCAGCAGAAGGGGAGGGAACGAGCAGTACTTC. Its translation: CASRRGGNEQYF. The rearrangement links TRBV27 to TRBJ2-7; 7 bases align to TRBD2. This CDR3 spans 12 amino acids. Unmatched junction bases numbered 4, after V lost 6 bases and J lost 5 bases. CDR1 is MNHEY and CDR2 is SMNVEV in the germline V gene (reference sequence).

The chain carries TRBV2 and TRBJ2-2, with D unresolved. This CDR3 is 15 amino acids long. V gave up 1 base and J gave up 6 bases, with 12 bases separating them. CDR1 is SNHLY, CDR2 FYNNEI, per germline. The chain's CDR3 is CASSEGRLLPGELFF. CDR3 nucleotides: TGTGCCAGCAGTGAAGGTCGTCTCCTACCCGGGGAGCTGTTTTTT.

The chain recombines TRBV5-4 with TRBJ2-7, with D uncertain. V was trimmed by 4 bases and J by 2 bases, leaving 13 bases between them. Germline values: CDR1 SGHNT, CDR2 YYREEE (reference sequence). The CDR3 loop spans 14 amino acids. The CDR3: CASSPEAGTYEQYF. The CDR3 DNA reads TGTGCCAGCAGCCCCGAGGCTGGTACCTACGAGCAGTACTTC.

V usage is TRBV30 and J usage is TRBJ2-1, with D possibly being TRBD2 (5 bases). Germline loops: CDR1 GTSNPN, CDR2 SVGIG (reference sequence). This CDR3 is built from 12 residues. CDR3 sequence (DNA): TGTGGTAGCGATAACTCCTACAATGAGCAGTTCTTC. It is translated as CGSDNSYNEQFF.

The chain combines TRBV6-1 with TRBJ2-7; D is perhaps TRBD2 (6 bases). V lost 4 bases to trimming and J lost 3 bases, with 19 bases between them. The CDR3 totals 16 residues. Per the germline V gene, CDR1 is MNHNS and CDR2 is SASEGT. The CDR3, as DNA: TGTGCCAGCAGTGTTTCAGCGGGCTTGGGGGACTACGAGCAGTACTTC. Protein sequence: CASSVSAGLGDYEQYF.

The V and J genes are TRBV6-1 and TRBJ1-4, with TRBD1 as a possible D gene (6 bases). The CDR3 covers 15 residues. Per germline, CDR1 MNHNS and CDR2 SASEGT. Trimming left V 6 bases short and J 8 bases short, with 19 bases between. DNA for the CDR3: TGTGCCAGCAGAAGAACAACAGGGATGGGAGAAAAACTGTTTTTT. It translates to CASRRTTGMGEKLFF.

This clone was seen a few times. V gene TRBV6-5 combines with J gene TRBJ1-1, with TRBD1 as a possible D gene (6 bases). V was trimmed by 5 bases and J by 4 bases, leaving 14 bases between them. This CDR3 has 14 residues. CDR1 MNHEY and CDR2 SVGAGI come from the germline V gene. DNA of the CDR3: TGTGCCAGCAGTGAGGGGGGACACATCACTGAAGCTTTCTTT. It specifies CASSEGGHITEAFF.

About this clone itself: At one end the junction does not follow the germline gene, possibly because of a read error. The chain employs TRBV7-9 and TRBJ1-2; 7 nucleotides line up with TRBD1. The germline V gene encodes CDR1 SEHNR and CDR2 FQNEAQ (reference sequence). The CDR3 spans 15 residues. CDR3: CASSQGQGGAYGYTF. In DNA, the CDR3 is TGCGCCAGCAGCCAAGGGCAAGGGGGCGCCTATGGCTACACCTTC. Variable domain in full (rest from reference TRBV7-9 and TRBJ1-2): DTGVSQNPRHKITKRGQNVTFRCDPISEHNRLYWYRQTLGQGPEFLTYFQNEAQLEKSRLLSDRFSAERPKGSFSTLEIQRTEQGDSAMYLCASSQGQGGAYGYTFGSGTRLTVV.